Below, 11 T cell receptor beta chains from the same sample are listed, as sequenced in a study of blood T cell repertoires in COVID-19. The protocol was immunoSEQ multiplex PCR, while the TCRdb copy is restricted to in-frame clones and leaves out a portion. The top ten hold 1.5% to 2% of the sample, which has roughly 300,000 clones, approximately 85% seen once. The sequenced sample consisted of peripheral blood. The source is a woman aged 45-59 years with acute or convalescent COVID-19.

The rearrangement joins TRBV6-2 or TRBV6-3 to TRBJ2-1, with D maybe TRBD2 (5 bases). The CDR3 length is 18 residues. CDR1 and CDR2 from the germline V gene are MNHEY and SVGEGT. With 2 bases removed from V and 6 bases from J, the gap between germline ends came to 23 bases. Here the CDR3 reads CASSYRAYPGISGNEQFF. CDR3 bases: TGTGCCAGCAGTTACCGCGCATACCCCGGGATCTCAGGCAATGAGCAGTTCTTC.

The chain joins TRBV6-2 or TRBV6-3 to TRBJ2-1, with 11 bases matching TRBD2. The V and J ends lost 6 bases and 6 bases, in that order; junction bases with no gene match: 13. Germline assignment: CDR1 MNHEY and CDR2 SVGEGT. This CDR3 is 17 amino acids long. The CDR3 loop reads CASSREQYSGRANEQFF. The CDR3 coding sequence is TGTGCCAGCAGCCGTGAACAATATAGCGGGAGGGCCAATGAGCAGTTCTTC.

The rearrangement uses TRBV15 and TRBJ2-7, with D possibly being TRBD2 (5 bases). V was shortened by 1 base and J by 3 bases, with 10 bases between the two germline ends. The V gene's germline CDR1 is LNHNV and CDR2 YYDKDF (reference sequence). There are 14 residues in the CDR3. This CDR3 reads CATSRVLVCYEQYF. For the CDR3, the DNA is TGTGCCACCAGCAGAGTACTAGTCTGCTACGAGCAGTACTTC. Full variable domain (remainder filled in from reference TRBV15 and TRBJ2-7): DAMVIQNPRYQVTQFGKPVTLSCSQTLNHNVMYWYQQKSSQAPKLLFHYYDKDFNNEADTPDNFQSRRPNTSFCFLDIRSPGLGDTAMYLCATSRVLVCYEQYFGPGTRLTVT.

The chain is built from TRBV5-1 and TRBJ1-2; 9 bases match TRBD1. V dropped 4 bases and J dropped 8; count of bases not matched to a gene: 9. Per germline, CDR1 SGHRS and CDR2 YFSETQ. CDR3 length: 14 amino acids. The CDR3 region is CASSQNRGREGYTF. As DNA, the CDR3 is TGCGCCAGCAGCCAAAACAGGGGGCGCGAAGGCTACACCTTC.

The chain combines TRBV3-1 (or the pseudogene TRBV3-2) with TRBJ2-3; TRBD2 aligns across 7 bases. In germline, CDR1 is LGHDT, CDR2 YNNKEL (reference sequence). CDR3 length equals 16 residues. Trimming cost V 2 bases and J 0 bases; bases outside gene matches: 5. The CDR3, as DNA: TGTGCCAGCAGCCAAACGGGGGGAGTTAGCACAGATACGCAGTATTTT. It is translated as CASSQTGGVSTDTQYF.

This chain uses TRBV6-6 with TRBJ1-5; TRBD1 matches at 7 bases. The germline CDR1 and CDR2 sequences are MNHNY and SVGAGI (reference sequence). The CDR3 is made up of 13 amino acids. V trimming: 7 bases; J trimming: 5 bases; junction bases outside the gene matches: 5. The DNA of the CDR3 is TGTGCCAGCAAGGCAGGGGGATATCAGCCCCAGCATTTT. This gives the protein CASKAGGYQPQHF.

The chain is built from TRBV5-1 and TRBJ2-1; D perhaps matches TRBD2 (6 bases). Trimming pared 7 bases from V and 7 bases from J, leaving 12 bases between. CDR3 size: 12 residues. Germline loops: CDR1 SGHRS, CDR2 YFSETQ. The CDR3 region is CASREEGNEQFF. DNA for the CDR3: TGCGCCAGCCGCGAGGAGGGTAATGAGCAGTTCTTC.

The V gene is TRBV5-5, the J gene TRBJ1-2; 7 bases align to TRBD1. Germline V CDR1 and CDR2: SGHKS, YYEKEE (reference sequence). The CDR3 spans 15 residues. With V trimmed by 7 bases and J by 5 bases, 14 bases remained unmatched. CDR3 in amino acids: CASGYEGQVLYGYTF. The CDR3 DNA sequence: TGTGCCAGCGGATACGAAGGACAGGTCCTATATGGCTACACCTTC.

The chain couples TRBV27 to TRBJ2-1; TRBD1 aligns across 8 bases. CDR1 and CDR2 from the germline V gene are MNHEY and SMNVEV (reference sequence). The CDR3 runs 14 residues. Trimming removed 5 bases from V and 7 bases from J; junction bases left unmatched: 7. The CDR3 protein is CASSLRQGYNEQFF. The CDR3 DNA is TGTGCCAGCAGTCTAAGACAGGGGTATAATGAGCAGTTCTTC.

The chain links TRBV4-3 to TRBJ2-7; D remains ambiguous. The length of the CDR3 is 15 residues. Germline-derived CDR1 and CDR2 are LGHNA and YSLEER. The ends were cut back, 0 bases at V and 3 bases at J, with 12 bases in the middle. The CDR3 DNA reads TGCGCCAGCAGCCAAGATTTTGGCGGAAGCTACGAGCAGTACTTC. It encodes CASSQDFGGSYEQYF.

V is TRBV19 and J is TRBJ2-3, with D hard to call. V lost 3 bases and J 0 bases, leaving 7 bases between the germline ends. Germline CDR1 is LNHDA and CDR2 is SQIVND (reference sequence). This CDR3 is built from 14 residues. CDR3 DNA: TGTGCCAGTAGTATTTCCGGGAGCACAGATACGCAGTATTTT. Its protein is CASSISGSTDTQYF.